The 8 T cell receptor beta chains below were found in one sample sequenced in a study of blood T cell repertoires in COVID-19. Method: immunoSEQ multiplex PCR; TCRdb's copy keeps in-frame clones and lacks some. This table has some 130,000 clones, about 90% appearing once. The sample comprised peripheral blood. The receptors shown here come from a middle-aged man with active COVID-19.

This chain links TRBV6-5 with TRBJ2-3; D is possibly TRBD1 (5 bases). This CDR3 has 15 amino acids. Trimming removed 10 bases at V and 7 bases at J, with 24 bases between. CDR1 and CDR2 (germline): MNHEY, SVGAGI. Written as DNA, the CDR3 is TGTGCCACCTTATCGGCGGCCAGGGCGAGGAATACGCAGTATTTT. Residues: CATLSAARARNTQYF.

This clone is a singleton in its sample. The CDR3 loop is CSASGTVYTF. The CDR3 DNA reads TGCAGTGCTAGTGGGACAGTCTACACCTTC. The chain has TRBV20-1 and TRBJ1-2; TRBD1 agrees at 7 bases. This CDR3 is 10 amino acids long. Germline loops: CDR1 DFQATT, CDR2 SNEGSKA (reference sequence). The ends lost 3 bases at V and 10 bases at J; junction bases unmatched: 2.

The DNA for the CDR3 is TGTGCCAGCAGCCTCGCCGGGACTAGCGGGGGTGGGTACGAGCAGTACTTC. It encodes CASSLAGTSGGGYEQYF. This rearrangement joins TRBV4-2 to TRBJ2-7; TRBD2 matches 14 bases. Trimming removed 4 bases from V and 4 bases from J; junction bases left unmatched: 9. CDR1 and CDR2 from the germline V gene are LGHNA and YNFKEQ. The CDR3 is made up of 17 amino acids.

V and J are TRBV12-3 or TRBV12-4 and TRBJ2-1; D uncertain. There are 13 residues in the CDR3. Trimming took 7 bases from V and 9 from J, leaving 16 bases between them. CDR3 protein: CASTSPPVVEQFF. The CDR3 coding sequence is TGTGCCAGCACTTCTCCCCCGGTGGTTGAGCAGTTCTTC.

The CDR3 here is CASSARALAGFDTQYF. The CDR3 DNA reads TGTGCCAGCAGCGCCCGAGCACTAGCGGGGTTTGATACGCAGTATTTT. The chain has TRBV9 and TRBJ2-3, with 10 bases identical to TRBD2. Per germline, CDR1 SGDLS and CDR2 YYNGEE. The CDR3 contains 16 residues. The J segment lost 6 bases and the V segment lost 3 bases, leaving 10 bases of the junction unmatched.

The chain couples TRBV9 to TRBJ2-1; D uncertain. Germline values: CDR1 SGDLS, CDR2 YYNGEE. The CDR3 runs 8 residues. Trimming left V 3 bases short and J 15 bases short, with 4 bases between. CDR3 DNA: TGTGCCAGCAGCGACAGGTTCTTC. Translation: CASSDRFF.

This chain uses TRBV9 with TRBJ2-1; 9 bases are a match to TRBD1. The V segment lost 3 bases and the J segment 5 bases; nucleotides outside the gene matches: 9. Germline V gene lookup returns CDR1 SGDLS and CDR2 YYNGEE. CDR3 length equals 16 residues. CDR3 sequence: CASSEAPGTGHNEQFF. The CDR3 nucleotides read TGTGCCAGCAGCGAGGCCCCCGGGACAGGGCACAATGAGCAGTTCTTC.

The genes are TRBV3-1 (or the pseudogene TRBV3-2) and TRBJ1-6; no reliable D call. This CDR3 has 15 residues. From germline, CDR1 is LGHDT and CDR2 YNNKEL (reference sequence). V lost 1 base and J lost 10, with 14 bases in between. The CDR3 coding sequence is TGTGCCAGCAGCCAAGGACTGCCCGCAAGCTCACCCCTCCACTTT. The encoded protein is CASSQGLPASSPLHF.